This T cell receptor beta chain originates from a study of T cells after yellow fever vaccination. Whole-study results and caveats: Of the clonotypes, a small share occurred in both CD4 and CD8 compartments. Abundant clonotypes from the bulk population could contaminate FACS-sorted repertoires.

About this clonotype itself: Its antigen remains unknown.

Each CDR3 protein is one row after TCRdb ran MiXCR on the 5' RACE reads. Among some 300,000 distinct CDR3 sequences listed, 7% to 9% were seen once. From germline, CDR1 is KGHSH and CDR2 LQKENI. The V gene lost 3 bases and the J gene lost 6 bases, with 15 bases spanning the gap. CDR3 size: 14 residues. The sample in question was PBMCs, obtained approximately 40 days after the first yellow fever vaccination. The source of this sequence is a man aged 18 to 30 who received the YFV17D yellow fever vaccine. The rearrangement uses TRBV18 and TRBJ2-7; D uncertain. The CDR3 spells CASSPNAGLGEQYV. DNA for the CDR3: TGTGCCAGCTCACCCAACGCCGGTTTGGGCGAGCAGTACGTC.